This T cell receptor beta chain was captured in a study of Tregs in tolerant kidney transplant recipients (dated by TCRdb to the late 2010s). For the wider study: The transplants used related donors with nonmyeloablative bone marrow transplantation, and mixed chimerism in the human trials was transient. TCRbeta sequencing was used in the study to identify donor-specific regulatory T cells before combined kidney and bone marrow transplantation, and the identified cells were then tracked after transplant.

Reading from cysteine to phenylalanine, the CDR3 counts 15 amino acids. The DNA has 36 bases, all within the CDR3, and is read from base 1. Germline trimming: 1 base from V, 2 bases from J; junction bases outside gene matches: 2. Based on the germline V gene, the CDR1 and CDR2 sequences are MGHRA and YSYEKL. General study outcomes and caveats: The most biologically relevant and donor-specific TCRbeta repertoire appeared to be identified by expanding Tregs with activated donor B cells. Because the study included only a small number of patients, the results must be confirmed in larger populations and under other immunosuppression protocols. Because the PCR primers were changed over time for some patients, nucleotide-level comparison could not be performed across the samples from those patients. In tolerant patients, donor-specific Tregs expanded more than Tregs overall, which suggests antigen-driven rather than nonspecific expansion. Although technical replication error seemed to be minimal, the question of biological reproducibility was not addressed directly.

As concerns this clone: Its antigen is unknown. The sequence runs out 3 residues before the end of the CDR3; the remainder is reconstructed from the germline J gene.

For TCRbeta CDR3 sequencing, genomic DNA from the sorted cells was extracted using the QIAGEN DNeasy Blood and Tissue Kit. High-throughput TCRbeta CDR3 sequencing, which included PCR amplification with bias correction and internal controls, was done commercially through immunoSEQ. The published analysis was carried out like this. A unique productive TCRbeta sequence was defined by the CDR3 nucleotide sequence when primers matched, and otherwise by the CDR3 amino acid sequence together with the Vbeta and Jbeta genes. Sequences were defined as donor-reactive when expanded at least 5-fold in CFSE-low cells versus unstimulated cells and present at a frequency of at least 0.01% in CFSE-low cells. Repertoire divergence was quantified by Jensen-Shannon divergence calculated from the top 100 TCRbeta sequences ranked by frequency. For samples with multiple sequencing runs, sorting error was corrected in each run separately before the runs were combined. In TCRdb, the immuneACCESS table is reduced to in-frame sequences with V and J assigned. These tables do not hold every clone; where another copy was compared, an unresolved V gene accounts for under half, and the others remain unexplained. From that table come the V and J calls and clone size; the DNA was used to work out D and trimming. The sample's clone listing holds roughly 2,400 clones. The ten largest make up around 4.9% of the sample.

Per the publication, the time point label means: blood sample drawn before combined kidney and bone marrow transplant. For bulk CFSE mixed lymphocyte reactions, CFSE-labeled recipient PBMCs were cocultured for about 6 days with irradiated donor PBMCs, after which the cells were stained for CD3/CD4/CD8 and FACS-sorted. 4 combined kidney and bone marrow transplant recipients from the ITN036ST trial were included as patients, and samples were available only from these trial subjects. Healthy control blood was processed to PBMCs with a Ficoll density gradient and then cryopreserved, whereas patient PBMCs were collected both before and after transplant.

The rearrangement combines TRBV4-1 with TRBJ1-3; 7 bases in between match TRBD1. The clonotype originates from a human patient who received a combined kidney and bone marrow transplant. The sequencing here drew on CD8+ T cells from blood cultured with allogeneic cells, taken before the transplant. For the CDR3, the sequence is CASSQVDRAGNTIYF. The sequenced part of the CDR3 DNA is TGCGCCAGCAGCCAAGTAGACAGGGCTGGAAACACC.